The 32 T cell receptor beta chains reported below all come from one sample, sequenced in a study of blood T cell repertoires in COVID-19. Produced via immunoSEQ multiplex PCR; TCRdb's table is partial and in-frame only. The table includes around 700,000 clones, 85% to 90% detected once. Material: peripheral blood. The receptors here all came from a young woman with acute or convalescent COVID-19.

The chain couples TRBV14 to TRBJ2-4, with D uncertain. V lost 4 bases and J lost 1, with 11 bases in between. Germline V gene lookup returns CDR1 SGHDN and CDR2 FVKESK. This CDR3 has 15 residues. The CDR3 spells CASSPLWAAKNIQYF. Here the CDR3 DNA reads TGTGCCAGCAGCCCGCTATGGGCGGCCAAAAACATTCAGTACTTC.

This clone came up once. The J gene is TRBJ1-1, the V gene TRBV5-4; D not resolved. The V gene's germline CDR1 is SGHNT and CDR2 YYREEE (reference sequence). This CDR3 comprises 14 residues. Deletions cut 4 bases from V and 5 bases from J, with 15 bases between. CDR3 in DNA: TGTGCCAGCAGCCCGGGAGCCGGGAGGACTGAAGCTTTCTTT. Its protein product is CASSPGAGRTEAFF.

The rearrangement joins TRBV9 to TRBJ1-2; 9 bases are a match to TRBD1. This CDR3 has 14 amino acids. CDR1 is SGDLS and CDR2 is YYNGEE in the germline V gene. Trimming cost V 5 bases and J 8 bases; bases outside gene matches: 10. The CDR3 DNA sequence: TGTGCCAGCAGGGATCCACAGGGGGCGGGAGGCTACACCTTC. Translated: CASRDPQGAGGYTF.

The chain joins TRBV6-6 to TRBJ2-7; perhaps TRBD1 as D (5 bases). CDR3 length: 15 amino acids. The germline V gene has CDR1 MNHNY and CDR2 SVGAGI (reference sequence). The V and J ends lost 2 bases and 2 bases respectively, with 13 bases between them. The CDR3 reads CASSYAAGYAYEQYF. Written as DNA, the CDR3 is TGTGCCAGCAGTTACGCAGCAGGGTACGCCTACGAGCAGTACTTC.

The V and J genes are TRBV6-5 and TRBJ1-2, with D hard to call. CDR3 size: 12 residues. With 7 bases removed from V and 3 bases from J, the gap between germline ends came to 9 bases. Germline CDR1 is MNHEY and CDR2 is SVGAGI. CDR3 region: CASTFQDYGYTF. Written as DNA, the CDR3 is TGTGCCAGCACGTTCCAGGACTATGGCTACACCTTC.

V gene TRBV27 combines with J gene TRBJ1-2; 12 bases align to TRBD1. The V and J ends lost 5 bases and 6 bases, in that order; junction bases with no gene match: 13. The CDR3 loop spans 17 amino acids. Germline V lookup: CDR1 MNHEY, CDR2 SMNVEV (reference sequence). The CDR3 sequence is CASSDTSGQGATDGYTF. CDR3 DNA: TGTGCCAGCAGTGACACATCGGGACAGGGGGCGACGGATGGCTACACCTTC.

The chain is built from TRBV9 and TRBJ2-1; the match to TRBD2 covers 9 bases. With 2 bases clipped from V and 6 bases from J, the junction kept 6 bases outside the gene matches. Germline CDR1 SGDLS, CDR2 YYNGEE. This CDR3 has 15 amino acids. CDR3 region: CASSVKAGGFNEQFF. In nucleotides, the CDR3 is TGTGCCAGCAGCGTTAAAGCGGGGGGCTTCAATGAGCAGTTCTTC.

This rearrangement joins TRBV5-6 to TRBJ2-2; 7 nucleotides align to TRBD1. Looked up from germline, CDR1 is SGHDT and CDR2 is YYEEEE. V was clipped by 1 base and J by 4 bases; unmatched bases: 1. This CDR3 has 14 amino acids. CDR3 in amino acids: CASSLRGPTGELFF. In DNA, the CDR3 is TGTGCCAGCAGCTTGAGGGGGCCCACCGGGGAGCTGTTTTTT.

The rearrangement joins TRBV6-5 to TRBJ1-3, with D possibly TRBD1 on 5 matching bases. This CDR3 has 13 residues. V lost 7 bases and J 10 bases, leaving 17 bases between the germline ends. Per the germline V gene, CDR1 is MNHEY and CDR2 is SVGAGI. Here the CDR3 DNA reads TGTGCCAGCACGCGGGGACTCGGTGGTACCATATATTTT. This encodes CASTRGLGGTIYF.

The V gene is TRBV28, the J gene TRBJ1-2; D is perhaps TRBD1 (5 bases). Germline V lookup: CDR1 MDHEN, CDR2 SYDVKM. Trimming left V 4 bases short and J 0 bases short, with 12 bases between. This CDR3 region has 15 residues. CDR3 DNA: TGTGCCAGCAGTTACCCCGACAGATCTAACTATGGCTACACCTTC. Translated: CASSYPDRSNYGYTF.

The chain has TRBV19 and TRBJ1-2, with 7 bases that match TRBD1. Per germline, CDR1 LNHDA and CDR2 SQIVND (reference sequence). The V segment lost 6 bases and the J segment 3 bases; nucleotides outside the gene matches: 13. The CDR3 extends over 16 amino acids. DNA of the CDR3: TGTGCCAGTAGACCCGGACAGGTAAATCAACACTATGGCTACACCTTC. This codes for CASRPGQVNQHYGYTF.

The V call is TRBV2, the J call TRBJ2-2; D not resolved. Germline V lookup: CDR1 SNHLY, CDR2 FYNNEI. The CDR3 sequence is 14 residues long. V lost 2 bases and J 0 bases, leaving 4 bases between the germline ends. CDR3 coding DNA: TGTGCCAGCAGTGAAACACCGAACACCGGGGAGCTGTTTTTT. This gives the protein CASSETPNTGELFF.

The J gene is TRBJ2-7, the V gene TRBV28; 8 nucleotides agree with TRBD2. The CDR3 extends over 12 amino acids. V lost 6 bases to trimming and J lost 6 bases; unmatched junction nucleotides: 4. The germline gives CDR1 MDHEN, CDR2 SYDVKM. Written as DNA, the CDR3 is TGTGCCAGCAGACCAGGGACTAGCGAGCAGTACTTC. This encodes CASRPGTSEQYF.

V usage is TRBV7-8 and J usage is TRBJ2-5; no firm D call. Trimming pared 3 bases from V and 5 bases from J, leaving 4 bases between. Germline V gives CDR1 SGHVS, CDR2 FQNEAQ. The CDR3 covers 11 residues. The CDR3 reads CASSFQETQYF. In DNA form, the CDR3 reads TGTGCCAGCAGCTTTCAGGAGACCCAGTACTTC.

The J gene is TRBJ1-5, the V gene TRBV2; the match to TRBD1 covers 7 bases. Germline V gene sequence: CDR1 SNHLY, CDR2 FYNNEI. CDR3 length: 16 amino acids. Trimming cost V 4 bases and J 0 bases; bases outside gene matches: 6. In DNA, the CDR3 is TGTGCCAGCAGTGCGGGACAGTCCCATAGCAATCAGCCCCAGCATTTT. It is translated as CASSAGQSHSNQPQHF.

The chain carries TRBV7-3 and TRBJ2-6, with D uncertain. This CDR3 has 17 amino acids. Germline CDR1 reads SGHTA; CDR2 reads FQGTGA. With 2 bases removed from V and 1 base from J, the gap between germline ends came to 12 bases. The CDR3 bases are TGTGCCAGCAGCTTAGTTGGCGGAGTTTCTGGGGCCAACGTCCTGACTTTC. Protein sequence: CASSLVGGVSGANVLTF. Full variable domain (remainder filled in from reference TRBV7-3 and TRBJ2-6): GAGVSQTPSNKVTEKGKYVELRCDPISGHTALYWYRQSLGQGPEFLIYFQGTGAADDSGLPNDRFFAVRPEGSVSTLKIQRTERGDSAVYLCASSLVGGVSGANVLTFGAGSRLTVL.

This clone was seen a few times. The chain has TRBV6-5 and TRBJ1-2; D perhaps matches TRBD1 (5 bases). The CDR3 contains 11 residues. Germline lookup yields CDR1 MNHEY and CDR2 SVGAGI. V was trimmed by 2 bases and J by 7 bases, leaving 5 bases between them. CDR3 residues: CASSYQGGYTF. The CDR3 region has the DNA TGTGCCAGCAGTTACCAGGGTGGCTACACCTTC.

This sequence joins TRBV6-2 or TRBV6-3 and TRBJ2-6, with a tentative D call TRBD1 (5 bases). CDR3 length: 18 amino acids. Germline-derived CDR1 and CDR2 are MNHEY and SVGEGT. The V end was cut by 6 bases, the J end by 2 bases, with 20 bases between. This chain's CDR3 is CASSPDPGSSPGANVLTF. The DNA of the CDR3 is TGTGCCAGCAGCCCGGACCCAGGGTCCTCCCCTGGGGCCAACGTCCTGACTTTC.

This rearrangement joins TRBV9 to TRBJ2-1, with a possible D match to TRBD1 (5 bases). The germline V gene encodes CDR1 SGDLS and CDR2 YYNGEE. The CDR3 sequence is 16 residues long. V was shortened by 0 bases and J by 7 bases, with 17 bases between the two germline ends. The CDR3 DNA reads TGTGCCAGCAGCGTAGCTAGACAGTTCGAGAGGAATGAGCAGTTCTTC. Its translation is CASSVARQFERNEQFF.

V is TRBV5-8 and J is TRBJ2-7; maybe TRBD1 (6 bases). The CDR3 totals 15 residues. In germline, CDR1 is SGHTS, CDR2 YDEGEE. Trimming pared 4 bases from V and 3 bases from J, leaving 17 bases between. CDR3 DNA: TGTGCCAGCAGCCCCCAGGACAGACAGTACTACGAGCAGTACTTC. It codes for CASSPQDRQYYEQYF.

The chain couples TRBV28 to TRBJ2-7, with 8 positions matching TRBD1. The CDR3 spans 14 residues. J lost 5 bases, V lost 6 bases, and 9 bases had no gene match. Germline-derived CDR1 and CDR2 are MDHEN and SYDVKM. CDR3 in amino acids: CASRSTGVRNEQYF. CDR3 nucleotide sequence: TGTGCCAGCAGATCGACAGGGGTCCGGAACGAGCAGTACTTC.

The gene calls are TRBV15 and TRBJ2-5, with unresolved D. The CDR3 is 11 residues long. Between the trimmed V and J ends, which lost 6 bases and 4 bases, there was a span of 6 bases. In germline, CDR1 is LNHNV, CDR2 YYDKDF (reference sequence). CDR3 amino acids: CATSSRETQYF. The CDR3 nucleotides read TGTGCCACCAGTTCGAGAGAGACCCAGTACTTC.

This clone was seen a handful of times. In nucleotides, the CDR3 is TGTGCCAGCAGCTTTGGGGAATGGACAGGGGCAAGTGAGCAGTACTTC. Translation gives CASSFGEWTGASEQYF. The chain links TRBV5-6 to TRBJ2-7; 9 nucleotides agree with TRBD1. CDR1 and CDR2 (germline): SGHDT, YYEEEE. Trimming cost V 2 bases and J 7 bases; bases outside gene matches: 13. The CDR3 is 16 residues long.

The rearrangement links TRBV6-5 to TRBJ2-7, with unresolved D. The germline CDR1 and CDR2 sequences are MNHEY and SVGAGI. Trimming pared 5 bases from V and 3 bases from J, leaving 11 bases between. The CDR3 consists of 13 residues. The chain's CDR3 is CASSMGPVYEQYF. Written as DNA, the CDR3 is TGTGCCAGCAGTATGGGCCCCGTCTACGAGCAGTACTTC.

This chain links TRBV27 with TRBJ1-4; 8 positions agree with TRBD1. The CDR3 is 14 amino acids. Per germline, CDR1 MNHEY and CDR2 SMNVEV (reference sequence). The V gene end was trimmed by 5 bases and the J gene end by 7 bases; junction bases not matched to a gene: 6. CDR3 coding DNA: TGTGCCAGCAGTGCAGCCGACAGGGGTGAAAAACTGTTTTTT. Translating it yields CASSAADRGEKLFF.

The chain employs TRBV23-1 and TRBJ1-2; 7 nucleotides align to TRBD1. TRBV23-1 is sorted into the ORF group, with uncertain function. The CDR3 extends over 11 amino acids. Germline trimming cut 6 bases from V and 5 bases from J; bases unmatched to any gene: 0. For the CDR3, the DNA is TGCGCCAGCAGGACAGGGTATGGCTACACCTTC. Its protein product is CASRTGYGYTF.

The J gene is TRBJ2-7, the V gene TRBV6-4; D is possibly TRBD2 (6 bases). There are 12 residues in the CDR3. From germline, CDR1 is MRHNA and CDR2 SNTAGT. V lost 9 bases to trimming and J lost 3 bases, with 12 bases between them. The CDR3 DNA follows: TGTGCCAGGGCGGGATTTGACTACGAGCAGTACTTC. Amino acid sequence: CARAGFDYEQYF.

The V call is TRBV19, the J call TRBJ1-4; D is possibly TRBD1 (6 bases). The V end was cut by 4 bases, the J end by 0 bases, with 18 bases between. This CDR3 spans 18 amino acids. CDR1 is LNHDA and CDR2 is SQIVND in the germline V gene (reference sequence). The CDR3 here is CASSTAHRGGATNEKLFF. The CDR3 DNA reads TGTGCCAGTAGTACGGCCCACCGAGGGGGTGCAACTAATGAAAAACTGTTTTTT.

This clone was detected only a few times. The chain carries TRBV12-3 or TRBV12-4 and TRBJ2-1; 8 nucleotides line up with TRBD2. The CDR3 contains 13 residues. V gave up 5 bases and J gave up 10 bases; unmatched junction bases: 7. The CDR3 DNA reads TGTGCCAGCAGTAGTTTACGGGGGGGAGAGCAGTTCTTC. Translated: CASSSLRGGEQFF.

This sequence joins TRBV7-9 and TRBJ2-3, with a possible D match to TRBD1 (5 bases). The V and J ends lost 4 bases and 1 base respectively, with 12 bases between them. The CDR3 runs 15 residues. CDR1 and CDR2 (germline): SEHNR, FQNEAQ (reference sequence). CDR3 sequence: CASSWFRAGTDTQYF. For the CDR3, the DNA is TGTGCCAGCAGCTGGTTCAGGGCTGGCACAGATACGCAGTATTTT.

CDR3 loop: CASMTGNYGYTF. In nucleotides, the CDR3 is TGTGCCAGCATGACAGGGAACTATGGCTACACCTTC. This sequence joins TRBV6-5 and TRBJ1-2, with 7 positions matching TRBD1. The CDR3 has 12 amino acids. Per the germline V gene, CDR1 is MNHEY and CDR2 is SVGAGI. V lost 7 bases, J lost 2 bases, and 1 base stayed unmatched.

The CDR3 region has the DNA TGTGCCAGTAGTAGAGGACAGTTTAGAGATGGCTACACCTTC. The encoded protein is CASSRGQFRDGYTF. V usage is TRBV19 and J usage is TRBJ1-2, with TRBD1 as a possible D gene (6 bases). Trimming shortened V by 4 bases and J by 6 bases, and 15 bases separated the two germline ends. This CDR3 has 14 amino acids. Germline CDR1 LNHDA, CDR2 SQIVND (reference sequence).